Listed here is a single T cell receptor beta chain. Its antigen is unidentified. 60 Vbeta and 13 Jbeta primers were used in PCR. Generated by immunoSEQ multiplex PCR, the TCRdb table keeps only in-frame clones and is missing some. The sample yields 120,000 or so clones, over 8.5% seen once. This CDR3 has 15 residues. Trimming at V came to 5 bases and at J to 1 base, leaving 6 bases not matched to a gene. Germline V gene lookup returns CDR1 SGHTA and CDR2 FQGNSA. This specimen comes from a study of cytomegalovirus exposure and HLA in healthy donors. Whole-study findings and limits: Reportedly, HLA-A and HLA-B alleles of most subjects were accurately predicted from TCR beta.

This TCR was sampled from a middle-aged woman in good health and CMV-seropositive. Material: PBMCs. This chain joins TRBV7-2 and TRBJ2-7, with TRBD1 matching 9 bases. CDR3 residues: CASSQPGTGSYEQYF. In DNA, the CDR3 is TGTGCCAGCAGCCAGCCCGGGACAGGGTCCTACGAGCAGTACTTC.